This TCR beta chain was obtained from a study of cytomegalovirus exposure and HLA in healthy donors. Study-wide results and caveats: Reported performance of the classifier showed diagnosis of cytomegalovirus status with high specificity and sensitivity.

Points on this clone: Its antigen is unknown.

The study drew the donors from its approximately 110-subject validation cohort, separate from the approximately 700-subject first cohort. The CDR3 consists of 15 residues. The junction had 3 bases not matched to a gene; V was cut back by 2 bases and J by 4 bases. Germline values: CDR1 MNHEY, CDR2 SMNVEV (reference sequence). Measured with immunoSEQ multiplex PCR; TCRdb has only the in-frame clones, and not every one. In the table there are more than 35,000 clones, 85% to 95% of which are singletons. The chain has TRBV27 and TRBJ2-3, with 10 positions matching TRBD2. This receptor was taken from a man aged 18 to 30 in good health and CMV-seronegative. The specimen sequenced was PBMCs. CDR3 nucleotides: TGTGCCAGCAGTTTACAGCGGGGGGGCCCAGATACGCAGTATTTT. Translated: CASSLQRGGPDTQYF.